This record looks at one T cell receptor (beta chain) sequence and its context. The antigen is not known. With 0 bases removed from V and 5 bases from J, the gap between germline ends came to 11 bases. Germline V gene lookup returns CDR1 SGHTA and CDR2 FQGNSA. The CDR3 totals 15 residues. This PCR relied on a set of 60 Vbeta primers and 13 Jbeta primers. As originally analysed: The authors later counted 65 million to 80 million unique TCR beta chains, some 9.9 million of them shared. Data came from immunoSEQ multiplex PCR; TCRdb stores just in-frame clones and leaves some out. V and J calls and clone size follow that table, whereas D and trimming were derived from the DNA. With about 96,000 clones in the sample, the ten largest clones hold 3.4%. The entry originates in a study of cytomegalovirus exposure and HLA in healthy donors. Study conclusions and caveats: TCR beta V- and J-gene trimming was later associated with a missense DCLRE1C variant. There were reportedly fewer N-insertions in an Asian-associated ancestry cluster than the approximately 640-donor mean, in a later analysis.

The sample comprised PBMCs. This chain connects TRBV7-2 to TRBJ1-5; possible D gene TRBD1, 5 bases. The clonotype originates from a woman aged 25 to 39 in good health and CMV-seronegative. CDR3 amino acids: CASSLALGGDQPQHF. The CDR3 nucleotides are TGTGCCAGCAGCTTAGCGCTTGGAGGGGATCAGCCCCAGCATTTT. Together with reference TRBV7-2 and TRBJ1-5, the CDR3 gives the full variable domain: GAGVSQSPSNKVTEKGKDVELRCDPISGHTALYWYRQSLGQGLEFLIYFQGNSAPDKSGLPSDRFSAERTGGSVSTLTIQRTQQEDSAVYLCASSLALGGDQPQHFGDGTRLSIL.